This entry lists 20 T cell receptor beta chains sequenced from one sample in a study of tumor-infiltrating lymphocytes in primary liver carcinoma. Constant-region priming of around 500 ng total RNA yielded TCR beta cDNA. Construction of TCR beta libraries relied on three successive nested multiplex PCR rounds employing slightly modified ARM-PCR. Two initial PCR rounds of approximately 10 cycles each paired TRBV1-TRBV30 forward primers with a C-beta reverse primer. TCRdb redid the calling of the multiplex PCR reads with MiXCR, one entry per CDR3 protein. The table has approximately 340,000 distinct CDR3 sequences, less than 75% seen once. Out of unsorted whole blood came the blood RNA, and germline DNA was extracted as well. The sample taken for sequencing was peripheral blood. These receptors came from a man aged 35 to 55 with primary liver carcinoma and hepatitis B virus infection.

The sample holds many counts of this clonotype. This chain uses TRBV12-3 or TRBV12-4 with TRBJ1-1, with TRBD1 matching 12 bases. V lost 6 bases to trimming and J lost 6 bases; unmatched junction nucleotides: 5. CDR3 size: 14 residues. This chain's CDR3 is CASSLGQGAAEAFF. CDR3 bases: TGTGCCAGCAGCTTGGGACAGGGGGCCGCTGAAGCTTTCTTT.

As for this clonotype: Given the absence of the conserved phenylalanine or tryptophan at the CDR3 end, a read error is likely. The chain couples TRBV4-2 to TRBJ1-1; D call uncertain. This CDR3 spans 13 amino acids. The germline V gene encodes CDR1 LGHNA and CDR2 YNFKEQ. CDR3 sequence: CASSQDFHTKAFL. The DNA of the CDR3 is TGTGCCAGCAGCCAAGATTTCCACACTAAAGCTTTCTTG.

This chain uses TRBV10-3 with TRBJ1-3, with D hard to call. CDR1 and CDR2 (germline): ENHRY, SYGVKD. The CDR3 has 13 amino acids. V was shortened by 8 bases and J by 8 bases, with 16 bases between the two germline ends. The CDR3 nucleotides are TGTGCCATCCAGCGGGAGCCTAAAGACACCATATATTTT. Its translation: CAIQREPKDTIYF.

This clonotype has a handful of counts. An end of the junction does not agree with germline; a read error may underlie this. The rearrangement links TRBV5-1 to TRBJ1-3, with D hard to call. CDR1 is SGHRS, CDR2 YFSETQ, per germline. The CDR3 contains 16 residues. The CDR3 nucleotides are TGCGCCAGCAGTTTGGCCGGCTTACGTCTTGGAAACACCATATATTTT. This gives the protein CASSLAGLRLGNTIYF.

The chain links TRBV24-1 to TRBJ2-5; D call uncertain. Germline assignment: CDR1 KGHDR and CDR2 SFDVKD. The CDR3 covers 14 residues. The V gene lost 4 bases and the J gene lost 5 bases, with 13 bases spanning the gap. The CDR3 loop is CATSDGIYGETQYF. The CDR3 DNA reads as TGTGCCACCAGTGACGGAATTTATGGGGAGACCCAGTACTTC.

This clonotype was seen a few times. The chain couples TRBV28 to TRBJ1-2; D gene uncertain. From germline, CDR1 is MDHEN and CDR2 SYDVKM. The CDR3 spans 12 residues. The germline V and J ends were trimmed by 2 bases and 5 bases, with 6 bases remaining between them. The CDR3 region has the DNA TGTGCCAGCAGTTTAGGAGGGTATGGCTACACCTTC. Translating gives CASSLGGYGYTF.

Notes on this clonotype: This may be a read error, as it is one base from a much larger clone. CDR3 coding DNA: TGTGCCAGCAGTTATATGGAGGACAGCGAGCAGTACTTC. As protein: CASSYMEDSEQYF. The chain employs TRBV6-5 and TRBJ2-7; perhaps TRBD1 as D (6 bases). The CDR3 has 13 amino acids. The germline V gene encodes CDR1 MNHEY and CDR2 SVGAGI. V was clipped by 3 bases and J by 6 bases, with 12 bases between them.

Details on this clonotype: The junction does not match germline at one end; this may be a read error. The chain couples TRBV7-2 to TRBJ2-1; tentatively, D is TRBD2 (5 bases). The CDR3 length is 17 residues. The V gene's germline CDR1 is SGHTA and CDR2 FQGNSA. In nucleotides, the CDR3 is TGCGCCAGCAGCTTAAGGGTCCCGGGGAGCTCCTACAATGAGCAGTTCTTC. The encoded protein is CASSLRVPGSSYNEQFF. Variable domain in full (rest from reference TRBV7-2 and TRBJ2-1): GAGVSQSPSNKVTEKGKDVELRCDPISGHTALYWYRQSLGQGLEFLIYFQGNSAPDKSGLPSDRFSAERTGGSVSTLTIQRTQQEDSAVYLCASSLRVPGSSYNEQFFGPGTRLTVL.

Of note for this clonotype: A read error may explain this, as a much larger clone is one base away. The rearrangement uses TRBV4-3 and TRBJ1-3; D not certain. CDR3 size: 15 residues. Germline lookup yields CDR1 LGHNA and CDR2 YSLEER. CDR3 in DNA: TGTGCCAACAGCCAAGAGTGGGGTGGCGGAAACACCATATATTTT. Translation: CANSQEWGGGNTIYF.

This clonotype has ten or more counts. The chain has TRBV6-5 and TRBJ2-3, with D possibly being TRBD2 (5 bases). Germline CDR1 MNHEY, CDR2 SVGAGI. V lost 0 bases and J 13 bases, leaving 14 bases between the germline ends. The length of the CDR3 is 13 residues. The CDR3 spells CASSYSLRDREYF. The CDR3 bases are TGTGCCAGCAGTTACTCGTTGAGGGATCGGGAGTATTTT.

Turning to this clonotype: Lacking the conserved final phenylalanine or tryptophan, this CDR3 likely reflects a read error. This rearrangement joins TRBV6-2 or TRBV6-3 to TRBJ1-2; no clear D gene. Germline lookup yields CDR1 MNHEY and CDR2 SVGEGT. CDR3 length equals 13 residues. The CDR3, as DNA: TGTGGCAGCAGTTACTCGCCATATTATGGCTACACCCTC. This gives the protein CGSSYSPYYGYTL.

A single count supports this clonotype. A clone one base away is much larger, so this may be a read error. The CDR3 DNA sequence: TGTGCCAGCAGTCCCATTAGCGGGAGAAATGAGCAGTTCTTC. Translated, it gives CASSPISGRNEQFF. The V gene is TRBV6-2 or TRBV6-3, the J gene TRBJ2-1; 9 bases align to TRBD2. The CDR3 length is 14 residues. Germline trimming cut 5 bases from V and 7 bases from J; bases unmatched to any gene: 6. CDR1 is MNHEY and CDR2 is SVGEGT in the germline V gene.

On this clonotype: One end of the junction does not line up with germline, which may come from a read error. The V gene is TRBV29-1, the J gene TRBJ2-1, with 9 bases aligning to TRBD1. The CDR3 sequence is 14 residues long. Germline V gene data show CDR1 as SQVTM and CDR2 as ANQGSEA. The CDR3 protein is CSVAWTGVRHVQLF. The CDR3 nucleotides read TGCAGCGTTGCCTGGACAGGGGTTAGACATGTGCAGCTCTTC.

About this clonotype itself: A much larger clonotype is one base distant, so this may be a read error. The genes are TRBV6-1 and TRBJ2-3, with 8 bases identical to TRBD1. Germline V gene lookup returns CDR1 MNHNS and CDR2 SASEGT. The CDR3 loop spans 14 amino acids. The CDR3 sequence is CVSMTDRGSDTQYF. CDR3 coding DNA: TGTGTCAGCATGACCGACAGGGGATCAGATACGCAGTATTTT.

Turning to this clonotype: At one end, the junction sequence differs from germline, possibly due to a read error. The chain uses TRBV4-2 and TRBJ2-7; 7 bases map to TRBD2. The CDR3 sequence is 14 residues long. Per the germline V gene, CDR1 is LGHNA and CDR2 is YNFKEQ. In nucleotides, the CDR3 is TGTGCCAGCAGCACACAGCGGGGACCCTACGAACAGTACTTC. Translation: CASSTQRGPYEQYF.

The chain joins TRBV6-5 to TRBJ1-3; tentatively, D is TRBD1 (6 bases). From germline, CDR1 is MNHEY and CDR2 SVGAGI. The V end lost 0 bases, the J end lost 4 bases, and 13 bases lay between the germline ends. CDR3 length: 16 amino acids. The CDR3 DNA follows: TGTGCCAGCAGTTACTCTGGGGGGCTGAGCGGAAACACCATATATTTT. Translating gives CASSYSGGLSGNTIYF.

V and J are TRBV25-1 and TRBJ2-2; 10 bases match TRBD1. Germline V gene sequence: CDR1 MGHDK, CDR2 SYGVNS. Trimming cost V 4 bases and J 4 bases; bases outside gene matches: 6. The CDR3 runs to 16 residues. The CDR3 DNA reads TGTGCCAGCAGTGCTCTCGGGACAGGGGTCACCGGGGAGCTGTTTTTT. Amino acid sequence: CASSALGTGVTGELFF.

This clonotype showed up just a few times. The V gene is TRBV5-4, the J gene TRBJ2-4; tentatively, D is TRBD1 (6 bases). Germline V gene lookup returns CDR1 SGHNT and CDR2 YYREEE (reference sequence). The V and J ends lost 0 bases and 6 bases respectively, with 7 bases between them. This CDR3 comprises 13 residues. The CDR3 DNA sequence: TGTGCCAGCAGCTTGGCAGGGGTAAACATTCAGTACTTC. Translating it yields CASSLAGVNIQYF.

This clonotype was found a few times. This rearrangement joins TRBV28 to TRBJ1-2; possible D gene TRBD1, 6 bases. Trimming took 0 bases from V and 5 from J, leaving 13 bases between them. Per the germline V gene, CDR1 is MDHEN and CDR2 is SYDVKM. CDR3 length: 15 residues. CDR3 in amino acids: CASSLWGGNIYGYTF. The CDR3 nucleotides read TGTGCCAGCAGTTTATGGGGGGGCAATATTTATGGCTACACCTTC.

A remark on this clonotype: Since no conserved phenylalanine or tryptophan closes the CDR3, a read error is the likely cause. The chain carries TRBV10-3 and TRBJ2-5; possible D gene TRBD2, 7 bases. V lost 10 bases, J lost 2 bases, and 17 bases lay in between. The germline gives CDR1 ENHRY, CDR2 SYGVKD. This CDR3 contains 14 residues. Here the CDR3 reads CATLGGQEQETQYS. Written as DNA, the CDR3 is TGTGCCACCTTGGGGGGGCAGGAACAAGAGACCCAGTACTCC.